The clone carrying this T cell receptor beta chain was found many times. What it recognizes is unknown. This sample was included in a study of beta chain features in type 1 diabetes. Study-wide results and limits: Relative to healthy donors, patients appeared to have naive, central memory and Treg TCRB repertoires that were more similar. Type 1 diabetes patients showed a moderate but significant shortening of TCRB CDR3s in all four CD4+ subsets.

The CDR3 spans 15 residues. Unmatched junction bases numbered 10, after V lost 6 bases and J lost 2 bases. Germline V gives CDR1 LNHDA, CDR2 SQIVND (reference sequence). The authors reverse transcribed all of the isolated RNA, so sequencing captured expressed TCRB transcripts. Sequencing used immunoSEQ multiplex PCR; TCRdb keeps in-frame clones, though not all of them. The data show around 300,000 clones, 7.5% to 9.5% seen once. Staining for CD45RO/CCR7/CD25/CD127/CD95/CD27 allowed sorting of CD4+ naive, central memory, regulatory and stem cell-like memory cells. Purity above 95% was achieved in all sorted populations.

Sequenced sample: central memory CD4+ T cells from blood. The J gene is TRBJ2-7, the V gene TRBV19; 7 nucleotides match TRBD1. The sequence was obtained from a woman in her late teens or twenties in good health. CDR3 DNA: TGTGCCAGTAGCGATCCCGGGACAGCGGCCTACGAGCAGTACTTC. This translates into CASSDPGTAAYEQYF.